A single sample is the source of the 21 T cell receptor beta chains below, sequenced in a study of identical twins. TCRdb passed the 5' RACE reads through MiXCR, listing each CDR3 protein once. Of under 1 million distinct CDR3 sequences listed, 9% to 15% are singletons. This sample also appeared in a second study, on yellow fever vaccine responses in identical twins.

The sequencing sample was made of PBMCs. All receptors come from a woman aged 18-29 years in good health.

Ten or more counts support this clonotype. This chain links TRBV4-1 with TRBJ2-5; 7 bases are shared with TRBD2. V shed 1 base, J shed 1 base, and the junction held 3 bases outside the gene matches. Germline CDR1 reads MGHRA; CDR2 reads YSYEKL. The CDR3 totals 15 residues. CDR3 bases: TGCGCCAGCAGCCAAGGGCTAGCGGTCCAAGAGACCCAGTACTTC. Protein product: CASSQGLAVQETQYF.

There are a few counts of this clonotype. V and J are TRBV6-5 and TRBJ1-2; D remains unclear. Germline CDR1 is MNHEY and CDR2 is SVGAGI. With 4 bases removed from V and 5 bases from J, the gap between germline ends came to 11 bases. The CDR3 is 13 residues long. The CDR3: CASSSRSLYGYTF. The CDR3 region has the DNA TGTGCCAGCAGTTCCAGGTCCTTGTATGGCTACACCTTC.

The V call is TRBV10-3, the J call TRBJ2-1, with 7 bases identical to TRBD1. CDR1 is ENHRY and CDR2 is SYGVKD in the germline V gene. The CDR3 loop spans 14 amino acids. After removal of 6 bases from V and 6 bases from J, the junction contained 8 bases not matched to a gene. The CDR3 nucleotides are TGTGCCATCAGGTGGGGGACAGAATTCAATGAGCAGTTCTTC. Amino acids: CAIRWGTEFNEQFF.

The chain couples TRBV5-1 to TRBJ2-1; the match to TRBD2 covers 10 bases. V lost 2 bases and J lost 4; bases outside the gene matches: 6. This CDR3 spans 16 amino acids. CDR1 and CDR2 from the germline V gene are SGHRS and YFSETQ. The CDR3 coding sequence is TGCGCCAGCAGCTTTACCGGGACTAGCGTATACAATGAGCAGTTCTTC. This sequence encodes CASSFTGTSVYNEQFF.

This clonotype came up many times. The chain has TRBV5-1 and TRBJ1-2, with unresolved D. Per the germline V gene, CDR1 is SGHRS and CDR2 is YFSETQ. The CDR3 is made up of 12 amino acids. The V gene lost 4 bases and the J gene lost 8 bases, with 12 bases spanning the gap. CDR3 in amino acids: CASSPQHYGYTF. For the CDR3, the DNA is TGCGCCAGCAGCCCCCAGCATTACGGCTACACCTTC.

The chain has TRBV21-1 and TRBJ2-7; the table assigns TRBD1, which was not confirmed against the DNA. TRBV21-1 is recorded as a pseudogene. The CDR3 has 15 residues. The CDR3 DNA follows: TGTGCCAGCAGCAAAGTACCAGGGACGTCGGACCCCCAGTACGTC. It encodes CASSKVPGTSDPQYV.

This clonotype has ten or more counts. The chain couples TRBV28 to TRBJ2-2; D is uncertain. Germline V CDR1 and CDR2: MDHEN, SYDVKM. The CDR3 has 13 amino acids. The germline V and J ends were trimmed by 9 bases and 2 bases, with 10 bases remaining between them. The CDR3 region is CASKQGNTGELFF. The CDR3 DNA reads TGTGCCAGTAAACAAGGAAACACCGGGGAGCTGTTTTTT.

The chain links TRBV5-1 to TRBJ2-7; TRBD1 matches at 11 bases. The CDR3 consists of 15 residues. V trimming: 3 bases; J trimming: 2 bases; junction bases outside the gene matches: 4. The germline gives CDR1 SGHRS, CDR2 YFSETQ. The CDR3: CASSWGQGVTYEQYF. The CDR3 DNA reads TGCGCCAGCAGCTGGGGACAGGGGGTTACCTACGAGCAGTACTTC.

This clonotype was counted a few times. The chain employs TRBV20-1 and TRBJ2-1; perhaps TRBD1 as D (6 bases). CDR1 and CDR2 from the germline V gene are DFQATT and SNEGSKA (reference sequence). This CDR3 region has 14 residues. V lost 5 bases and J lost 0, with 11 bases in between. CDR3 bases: TGCAGTGCTGGAAGGGGGAGCTCCTACAATGAGCAGTTCTTC. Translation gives CSAGRGSSYNEQFF.

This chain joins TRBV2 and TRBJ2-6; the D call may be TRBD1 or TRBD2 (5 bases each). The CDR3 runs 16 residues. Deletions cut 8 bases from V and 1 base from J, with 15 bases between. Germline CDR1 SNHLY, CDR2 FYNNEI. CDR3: CASRRGANSGANVLTF. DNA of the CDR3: TGTGCCAGCCGACGGGGCGCGAATTCTGGGGCCAACGTCCTGACTTTC.

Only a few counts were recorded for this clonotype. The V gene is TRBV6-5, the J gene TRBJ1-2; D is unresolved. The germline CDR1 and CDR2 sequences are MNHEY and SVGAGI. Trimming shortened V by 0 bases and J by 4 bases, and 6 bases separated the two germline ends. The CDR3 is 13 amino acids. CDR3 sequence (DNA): TGTGCCAGCAGTTACTCGATCGGCTATGGCTACACCTTC. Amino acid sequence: CASSYSIGYGYTF.

Here the CDR3 DNA reads TGTGCCAGCAGTGAAGTATGGCTAGCGGGGGCCCTACCTTGGACAGATACGCAGTATTTT. Its translation is CASSEVWLAGALPWTDTQYF. The rearrangement links TRBV6-1 to TRBJ2-3; 10 bases map to TRBD2. CDR1 and CDR2 from the germline V gene are MNHNS and SASEGT. This CDR3 has 20 amino acids. V lost 1 base and J lost 3; bases outside the gene matches: 16.

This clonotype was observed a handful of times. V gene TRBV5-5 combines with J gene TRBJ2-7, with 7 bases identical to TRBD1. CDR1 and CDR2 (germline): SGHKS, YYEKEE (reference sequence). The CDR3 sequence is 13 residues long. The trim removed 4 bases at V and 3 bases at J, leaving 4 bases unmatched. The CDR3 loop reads CASSPWDSYEQYV. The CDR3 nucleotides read TGTGCCAGCAGCCCATGGGACAGCTACGAGCAGTACGTC.

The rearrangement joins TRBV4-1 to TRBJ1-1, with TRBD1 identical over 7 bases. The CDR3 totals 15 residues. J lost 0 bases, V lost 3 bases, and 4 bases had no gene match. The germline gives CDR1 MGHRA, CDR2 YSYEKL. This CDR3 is CASSHNGTVNTEAFF. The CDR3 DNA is TGCGCCAGCAGCCACAACGGGACAGTGAACACTGAAGCTTTCTTT.

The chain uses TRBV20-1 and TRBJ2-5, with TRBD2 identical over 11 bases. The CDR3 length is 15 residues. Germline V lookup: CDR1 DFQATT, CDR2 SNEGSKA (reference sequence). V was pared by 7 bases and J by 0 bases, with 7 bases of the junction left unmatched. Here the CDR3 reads CSVRLAGLYQETQYF. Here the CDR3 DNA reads TGCAGTGTCCGACTAGCGGGACTCTACCAAGAGACCCAGTACTTC.

In DNA form, the CDR3 reads TGCAGTGCTAGTCCCAGGGCGACCTACGAGCAGTACTTC. Translated: CSASPRATYEQYF. The chain is built from TRBV20-1 and TRBJ2-7; maybe TRBD1 (5 bases). The germline V gene has CDR1 DFQATT and CDR2 SNEGSKA (reference sequence). CDR3 size: 13 residues. V lost 3 bases and J 2 bases, leaving 11 bases between the germline ends.

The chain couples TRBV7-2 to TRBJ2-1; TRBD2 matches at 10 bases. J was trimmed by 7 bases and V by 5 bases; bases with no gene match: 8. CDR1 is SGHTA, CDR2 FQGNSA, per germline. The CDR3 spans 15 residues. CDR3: CASSVTSGITNEQFF. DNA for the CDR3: TGTGCCAGCAGCGTCACTAGCGGGATAACGAATGAGCAGTTCTTC.

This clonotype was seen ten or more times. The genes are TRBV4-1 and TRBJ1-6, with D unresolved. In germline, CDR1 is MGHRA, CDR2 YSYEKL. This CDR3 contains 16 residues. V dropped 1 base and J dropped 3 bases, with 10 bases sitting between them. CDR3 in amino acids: CASSQGRMNYNSPLHF. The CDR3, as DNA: TGCGCCAGCAGCCAAGGACGCATGAACTATAATTCACCCCTCCACTTT.

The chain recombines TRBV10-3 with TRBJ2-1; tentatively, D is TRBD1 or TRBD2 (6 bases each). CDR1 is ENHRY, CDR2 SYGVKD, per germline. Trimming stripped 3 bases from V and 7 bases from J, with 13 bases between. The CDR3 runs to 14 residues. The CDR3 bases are TGTGCCATCAGTGATATAGGGGGGTTAAATGAGCAGTTCTTC. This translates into CAISDIGGLNEQFF.

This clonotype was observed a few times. The CDR3 nucleotides are TGTGCCACCAGCATGGGGTCTAGCGGGGGACGGGAGACCCAGTACTTC. Amino acids: CATSMGSSGGRETQYF. This chain connects TRBV15 to TRBJ2-5; 10 bases agree with TRBD2. The junction had 10 bases not matched to a gene; V was cut back by 4 bases and J by 5 bases. Looked up from germline, CDR1 is LNHNV and CDR2 is YYDKDF (reference sequence). The CDR3 sequence is 16 residues long.

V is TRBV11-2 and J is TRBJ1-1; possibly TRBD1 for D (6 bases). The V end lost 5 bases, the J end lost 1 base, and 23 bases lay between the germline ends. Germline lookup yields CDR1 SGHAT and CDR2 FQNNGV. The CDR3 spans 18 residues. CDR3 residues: CASSTRTDRGLQNTEAFF. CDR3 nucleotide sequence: TGTGCCAGCAGCACCCGGACGGACAGAGGGCTCCAGAACACTGAAGCTTTCTTT.